The source of this T cell receptor beta chain is a study of shared clonotypes between healthy human individuals. Profiled with immunoSEQ multiplex PCR; TCRdb holds only in-frame clones, not every one. The data show about 380,000 clones, 95% to 97% seen once. The CDR3 contains 14 residues. Germline values: CDR1 GTSNPN, CDR2 SVGIG (reference sequence). The junction had 9 bases not matched to a gene; V was cut back by 2 bases and J by 5 bases. Study results and limitations: Genetic and exposure-history diversity was limited by the small donor number.

This clone is a singleton in its sample. What it binds is not known. The TCR was taken from a man between 25 and 39 years old in good health. The sequenced material came from memory CD8+ T cells sorted from blood. Subset here: CD45RO+ cells pooled with CCR7-negative TemRA cells. V gene TRBV30 combines with J gene TRBJ2-7, with 7 positions matching TRBD1. The CDR3 protein is CAWSPIDRVNEQYF. CDR3 nucleotides: TGTGCCTGGAGTCCTATCGACAGGGTCAACGAGCAGTACTTC. Variable domain in full (rest from reference TRBV30 and TRBJ2-7): SQTIHQWPATLVQPVGSPLSLECTVEGTSNPNLYWYRQAAGRGLQLLFYSVGIGQISSEVPQNLSASRPQDRQFILSSKKLLLSDSGFYLCAWSPIDRVNEQYFGPGTRLTVT.